The next 31 T cell receptor beta chains were all read from a single sample in a study of breast tumors, draining lymph nodes, adjacent tissues. Samples came from axillary lymph nodes draining the breast cancer. TCRdb re-called the multiplex PCR reads with MiXCR, one entry per CDR3 protein. The sample has about 130,000 distinct CDR3 sequences, 20% seen once. Input material: axillary lymph node tissue. The source is a female donor with breast cancer. Some clones in this sample may be carry-over from other donors' samples.

This clonotype was seen repeatedly, ten times or more. V and J are TRBV20-1 and TRBJ2-7; D gene ambiguous. CDR3 size: 13 residues. V shed 5 bases and J shed 3 bases, with 14 bases lying between them. CDR1 and CDR2 (germline): DFQATT, SNEGSKA (reference sequence). CDR3 DNA: TGCAGTGCTCCATCGAGTAGTAACTACGAGCAGTACTTC. This gives the protein CSAPSSSNYEQYF.

This clonotype was seen repeatedly, ten times or more. The chain recombines TRBV4-1 with TRBJ2-7; 8 nucleotides agree with TRBD2. From germline, CDR1 is MGHRA and CDR2 YSYEKL. With 3 bases clipped from V and 4 bases from J, the junction kept 11 bases outside the gene matches. This CDR3 spans 16 amino acids. CDR3 sequence: CASSHSSGTRMYEQYF. In DNA, the CDR3 is TGCGCCAGCAGCCATTCTTCCGGGACTAGGATGTACGAGCAGTACTTC.

The chain has TRBV6-1 and TRBJ1-5; TRBD1 aligns across 8 bases. The CDR3 is 16 residues long. Trimming at V came to 7 bases and at J to 2 bases, leaving 10 bases not matched to a gene. The germline V gene has CDR1 MNHNS and CDR2 SASEGT. The CDR3 DNA is TGTGCCAGCACCCAATCCAGGGGGCTACGCAATCAGCCCCAGCATTTT. Its translation: CASTQSRGLRNQPQHF.

The sample holds many counts of this clonotype. V and J are TRBV18 and TRBJ1-6; 8 bases are shared with TRBD1. This CDR3 comprises 15 residues. V shed 5 bases, J shed 7 bases, and the junction held 7 bases outside the gene matches. Per germline, CDR1 KGHSH and CDR2 LQKENI. The DNA for the CDR3 is TGTGCCAGCTCAACGACAGGGGTGGGAAATTCACCCCTCCACTTT. Amino acid sequence: CASSTTGVGNSPLHF. The complete variable domain, with remaining parts taken from reference TRBV18 and TRBJ1-6, reads NAGVMQNPRHLVRRRGQEARLRCSPMKGHSHVYWYRQLPEEGLKFMVYLQKENIIDESGMPKERFSAEFPKEGPSILRIQQVVRGDSAAYFCASSTTGVGNSPLHFGNGTRLTVT.

A word on this clonotype: Since a much larger clone is just one base distant, this may be a read error. V gene TRBV3-1 combines with J gene TRBJ2-1; D is perhaps TRBD2 (6 bases). CDR1 and CDR2 from the germline V gene are LGHDT and YNNKEL (reference sequence). The CDR3 runs to 12 residues. The CDR3 reads CASSQGLEVQSF. The DNA for the CDR3 is TGTGCCAGCAGCCAAGGACTAGAGGTGCAGTCCTTC.

This clonotype was seen many times. The J gene is TRBJ1-5, the V gene TRBV20-1; weak D call: TRBD1 (5 bases). The V gene's germline CDR1 is DFQATT and CDR2 SNEGSKA (reference sequence). The CDR3 length is 14 residues. V was cut by 1 base and J by 0 bases, with 7 bases left in between. CDR3 DNA sequence: TGCAGTGCTAGAGGCGGGACTAGCAATCAGCCCCAGCATTTT. The encoded protein is CSARGGTSNQPQHF.

Notes on this clonotype: This may be a read error: a much more frequent sequence differs by one nucleotide. The CDR3 DNA reads as TGTGCCAGCATGAAGGACAGCCTCAGTCAGCCCCAGCATTTT. This sequence encodes CASMKDSLSQPQHF. The genes are TRBV2 and TRBJ1-5, with D perhaps matching TRBD1 (6 bases). Trimming left V 7 bases short and J 6 bases short, with 16 bases between. Germline V gene data show CDR1 as SNHLY and CDR2 as FYNNEI. This CDR3 is 14 amino acids long.

This clonotype appeared many times. This chain uses TRBV6-5 with TRBJ2-1; 9 bases match TRBD1. Per germline, CDR1 MNHEY and CDR2 SVGAGI. This CDR3 contains 16 residues. Trimming took 6 bases from V and 12 from J; bases not matched to a gene: 18. CDR3 nucleotide sequence: TGTGCCAGCAGGGGGCCCCCGGGACAGGGTTTGTTTGGGCAGTTCTTC. This codes for CASRGPPGQGLFGQFF.

This clonotype was observed at least ten times. The V gene is TRBV5-8, the J gene TRBJ2-7, with D hard to call. The CDR3 is 12 amino acids. The V gene's germline CDR1 is SGHTS and CDR2 YDEGEE. Trimming stripped 2 bases from V and 6 bases from J, with 9 bases between. The CDR3 region is CASSLIGSEQYF. CDR3 nucleotide sequence: TGTGCCAGCAGCTTAATCGGGTCCGAGCAGTACTTC.

This clonotype was detected once. A much more abundant neighbour one base away suggests this may be a read error. V usage is TRBV6-2 or TRBV6-3 and J usage is TRBJ2-7; weak D call: TRBD2 (5 bases). The CDR3 consists of 15 residues. Germline values: CDR1 MNHEY, CDR2 SVGEGT. Here the CDR3 reads CVSSYSSQNLYEQYF. Written as DNA, the CDR3 is TGTGTCAGCAGTTACTCTAGCCAGAATCTCTACGAGCAGTACTTC.

This clonotype appeared many times. The rearrangement joins TRBV6-6 to TRBJ1-5; perhaps TRBD1 as D (6 bases). The germline CDR1 and CDR2 sequences are MNHNY and SVGAGI (reference sequence). Trimming left V 6 bases short and J 6 bases short, with 18 bases between. The CDR3 extends over 15 amino acids. The CDR3 loop is CASSRDRTPGQPQHF. Written as DNA, the CDR3 is TGTGCCAGCAGCCGAGACAGGACCCCAGGTCAGCCCCAGCATTTT.

This clonotype has a count of ten or more. This sequence joins TRBV6-1 and TRBJ2-7; 7 bases are a match to TRBD1. The CDR3 sequence is 12 residues long. Trimming removed 4 bases from V and 6 bases from J; junction bases left unmatched: 3. The germline CDR1 and CDR2 sequences are MNHNS and SASEGT. This CDR3 reads CASSGYRGEQYF. The CDR3 DNA follows: TGTGCCAGCAGTGGCTACAGGGGCGAGCAGTACTTC.

There are many counts of this clonotype. The chain carries TRBV11-2 and TRBJ1-2, with a possible D match to TRBD1 (5 bases). The CDR3 is 13 amino acids. Germline values: CDR1 SGHAT, CDR2 FQNNGV. With 5 bases removed from V and 7 bases from J, the gap between germline ends came to 14 bases. The CDR3 loop reads CASSDARGSGYTF. CDR3 in DNA: TGTGCCAGCAGCGACGCTCGGGGCAGTGGCTACACCTTC.

This clonotype was counted ten times or more. The gene calls are TRBV3-1 and TRBJ2-7; TRBD1 matches 10 bases. CDR1 is LGHDT, CDR2 YNNKEL, per germline (reference sequence). This CDR3 is 16 amino acids long. V was pared by 3 bases and J by 2 bases, with 7 bases of the junction left unmatched. The CDR3 coding sequence is TGTGCCAGCAGCCATTACGACAGGGGGCCGACCTACGAGCAGTACTTC. Translated: CASSHYDRGPTYEQYF.

As for this clonotype: A single base separates this from a much larger clone, so it may be a read error. The rearrangement links TRBV20-1 to TRBJ2-3; 12 nucleotides line up with TRBD2. Germline loops: CDR1 DFQATT, CDR2 SNEGSKA (reference sequence). The CDR3 runs to 16 residues. Here the CDR3 reads CSAPGLAGTSTDTQSF. In nucleotides, the CDR3 is TGCAGTGCCCCCGGACTAGCGGGGACTAGCACAGATACGCAGTCTTTT.

Note on this clonotype: A much bigger clone sits one base away, suggesting this may be a read error. The rearrangement links TRBV6-1 to TRBJ1-3, with D hard to call. Germline-derived CDR1 and CDR2 are MNHNS and SASEGT. This CDR3 contains 16 residues. CDR3 region: CASSEAYSLGGNTIHF. The CDR3 coding sequence is TGTGCCAGCAGTGAAGCGTACAGCCTTGGTGGAAACACCATACATTTT.

Many counts were recorded for this clonotype. V is TRBV7-3 and J is TRBJ2-5, with 10 nucleotides matching TRBD2. J was trimmed by 5 bases and V by 6 bases; bases with no gene match: 3. The CDR3 contains 13 residues. Per the germline V gene, CDR1 is SGHTA and CDR2 is FQGTGA. CDR3 coding DNA: TGTGCCAGCAGTCCTAGCGGGAGTGAGACCCAGTACTTC. This sequence encodes CASSPSGSETQYF.

The CDR3 sequence is CASSQGLGTSGWTDTQYF. CDR3 DNA sequence: TGTGCCAGCAGCCAGGGACTCGGGACTAGCGGTTGGACAGATACGCAGTATTTT. The chain employs TRBV3-1 and TRBJ2-3; 11 bases are a match to TRBD2. Germline V gene lookup returns CDR1 LGHDT and CDR2 YNNKEL (reference sequence). Trimming took 3 bases from V and 3 from J; bases not matched to a gene: 11. The CDR3 is made up of 18 amino acids.

Of note for this clonotype: Being one base from a much bigger clone, this may be a read error. The chain links TRBV5-1 to TRBJ1-2, with unresolved D. The CDR3 runs to 15 residues. Germline lookup yields CDR1 SGHRS and CDR2 YFSETQ. The germline V and J ends were trimmed by 4 bases and 3 bases, with 16 bases remaining between them. The CDR3 loop is CASSLASAGDYGYTF. Written as DNA, the CDR3 is TGCGCCAGCAGCCTAGCGTCGGCAGGCGACTATGGCTACACCTTC.

This clonotype was seen at least ten times. The gene calls are TRBV5-1 and TRBJ2-1; 7 bases fit TRBD2. From germline, CDR1 is SGHRS and CDR2 YFSETQ. There are 17 residues in the CDR3. The V gene end was trimmed by 4 bases and the J gene end by 0 bases; junction bases not matched to a gene: 10. DNA for the CDR3: TGCGCCAGCAGCGGGGGGGGGACTGACAGCTCCTACAATGAGCAGTTCTTC. Translation: CASSGGGTDSSYNEQFF.

This clonotype showed up many times. This is likely a read error, given that the CDR3 carries no conserved phenylalanine or tryptophan at its end. This chain's CDR3 is CASSVIDRVRGYTL. The DNA for the CDR3 is TGTGCCAGCAGCGTCATCGACAGGGTCCGGGGCTACACCCTC. V and J are TRBV9 and TRBJ1-2; 7 bases are a match to TRBD1. The V segment lost 2 bases and the J segment 8 bases; nucleotides outside the gene matches: 9. The CDR3 runs 14 residues. Per the germline V gene, CDR1 is SGDLS and CDR2 is YYNGEE.

The rearrangement joins TRBV7-2 to TRBJ2-3; 14 bases align to TRBD2. This CDR3 comprises 17 residues. V shed 3 bases and J 2 bases; nucleotides not matched to a gene: 4. The germline V gene encodes CDR1 SGHTA and CDR2 FQGNSA. Here the CDR3 DNA reads TGTGCCAGCAGCTTTTCGACTAGCGGGGGGGCCACAGATACGCAGTATTTT. Its translation is CASSFSTSGGATDTQYF.

On this clonotype: This may be a read error, as it is one base from a much larger clone. The rearrangement links TRBV6-1 to TRBJ1-5; 9 bases align to TRBD1. The germline V gene encodes CDR1 MNHNS and CDR2 SASEGT. This CDR3 has 14 residues. The CDR3 DNA sequence: TGTGCCTGCAGTGTGGGACAGGGTAATCAGCCCCAGCATTTT. It specifies CACSVGQGNQPQHF.

This clonotype was seen repeatedly, ten times or more. Its ends do not fully match the called genes, so a read error is possible. This rearrangement joins TRBV19 to TRBJ2-5, with D unclear. CDR3 length: 11 residues. Looked up from germline, CDR1 is LNHDA and CDR2 is SQIVND (reference sequence). The CDR3 reads CASGMQETQYF. The CDR3 DNA reads as TGTGCCAGTGGTATGCAAGAGACCCAGTACTTC.

This clonotype was counted many times. The chain carries TRBV6-5 and TRBJ2-7; possibly TRBD1 for D (6 bases). This CDR3 contains 16 residues. Trimming stripped 5 bases from V and 3 bases from J, with 20 bases between. The germline V gene encodes CDR1 MNHEY and CDR2 SVGAGI. The CDR3 is CASSRYSDSIYYEQYF. DNA for the CDR3: TGTGCCAGCAGTCGCTACTCGGACAGCATTTACTACGAGCAGTACTTC.

The rearrangement links TRBV28 to TRBJ2-2, with a possible D match to TRBD2 (5 bases). The CDR3 consists of 15 residues. Germline CDR1 reads MDHEN; CDR2 reads SYDVKM. Trimming took off 1 base at V and 5 bases at J, with 11 bases between the two ends. CDR3 sequence (DNA): TGTGCCAGCAGTTTATCCCCGTGGGAGACCGGGGAGCTGTTTTTT. It codes for CASSLSPWETGELFF.

With regard to this clonotype: Being one base from a much bigger clone, this may be a read error. CDR3 DNA: TGTGCCAGCAGTACCATGGGGGTGCACGTTTTC. This sequence encodes CASSTMGVHVF. This rearrangement joins TRBV6-2 or TRBV6-3 to TRBJ2-7; either TRBD1 or TRBD2 may fit D (5 bases each). CDR3 length: 11 residues. Germline V gene sequence: CDR1 MNHEY, CDR2 SVGEGT.

This clonotype was recorded at least ten times. In DNA, the CDR3 is TGCGCCAGCAGCTCCGGGTTAGCCGTCGTGAGCTCCTACAATGAGCAGTTCTTC. This codes for CASSSGLAVVSSYNEQFF. The V gene is TRBV5-1, the J gene TRBJ2-1; D uncertain. The V and J ends lost 3 bases and 0 bases respectively, with 19 bases between them. The CDR3 has 18 residues. CDR1 is SGHRS, CDR2 YFSETQ, per germline.

The chain joins TRBV29-1 to TRBJ2-3; the D is unclear. Germline values: CDR1 SQVTM, CDR2 ANQGSEA. The CDR3 consists of 13 residues. CDR3 amino acids: CSCRPVGTDTQYF. As DNA, the CDR3 is TGCAGTTGCCGACCGGTCGGCACAGATACGCAGTATTTT.

In this sample, this clonotype turned up many times. The chain carries TRBV6-1 and TRBJ2-1; TRBD2 matches at 13 bases. The CDR3 spans 17 residues. Losses at the gene ends were 8 bases for V and 7 bases for J; bases not matched to a gene: 14. The germline V gene has CDR1 MNHNS and CDR2 SASEGT. This CDR3 is CASRGTSGRVFSNEQFF. The CDR3 DNA is TGTGCCAGCCGGGGAACTAGCGGGAGGGTTTTTTCTAATGAGCAGTTCTTC.

This clonotype was counted many times. The rearrangement uses TRBV5-1 and TRBJ2-1; D perhaps matches TRBD2 (6 bases). Trimming cost V 4 bases and J 7 bases, with 21 bases left between them. CDR3 length equals 16 residues. Germline V gene lookup returns CDR1 SGHRS and CDR2 YFSETQ. CDR3 bases: TGCGCCAGCAGCCCGGACGGGACTCCCCTTATGAATGAGCAGTTCTTC. This codes for CASSPDGTPLMNEQFF.